The 2 T cell receptor beta chains below come from one sample, sequenced in a study of T cell repertoires in cytomegalovirus infection. These receptors are not linked to any known antigen. One entry per CDR3 protein results from TCRdb running MiXCR on the reads. The table shows about 340,000 distinct CDR3 sequences, with just under 30% occurring only once. Sample: cultured PBMCs, taken from culture after CMV antigen stimulation. The receptors here all came from a human donor in good health (CMV status not recorded). Some clones in this sample may be carry-over from other donors' samples.

This clonotype was counted only a few times. V usage is TRBV12-3 or TRBV12-4 and J usage is TRBJ1-1; D is unresolved. Trimming shortened V by 5 bases and J by 0 bases, and 16 bases separated the two germline ends. CDR3 length equals 16 residues. The CDR3 nucleotides are TGTGCCAGCAGTCCAAAAAACCACGGGATGAACACTGAAGCTTTCTTT. Its protein product is CASSPKNHGMNTEAFF.

This clonotype was observed a handful of times. The V and J genes are TRBV7-2 and TRBJ2-7; the match to TRBD2 covers 7 bases. V lost 2 bases, J lost 2 bases, and 12 bases stayed unmatched. The germline V gene has CDR1 SGHTA and CDR2 FQGNSA. CDR3 size: 17 residues. CDR3: CASSLTRGTRGAYEQYF. As DNA, the CDR3 is TGTGCCAGCAGCTTAACGCGGGGGACCCGGGGGGCCTACGAGCAGTACTTC.